This T cell receptor (beta chain) emerged from a study of Ad26.COV2.S vaccination and SARS-CoV-2 variants. Study-level information: Ad26.COV2.S shots went into the muscle once or twice, 56 days apart.

This sample's treatment: about 20 received Ad26.COV2.S at low or high dose, single or two shots; about 5 received placebo; per-sample allocation not given. Sampling took place 63 days after the first vaccine or placebo injection. The CDR3 has 11 amino acids. The V and J ends lost 4 bases and 4 bases respectively, with 7 bases between them. Germline lookup yields CDR1 SQVTM and CDR2 ANQGSEA. With respect to this clone: Other DNA sequences in this sample translate to the same CDR3.

Repertoires were generated with immunoSEQ multiplex PCR, while TCRdb's copy carries only in-frame clones and drops some. The sample holds about 460,000 clones, about 89% seen once. The TCR was taken from a person aged 18-65 years who received the Ad26.COV2.S COVID-19 vaccine or a placebo. The chain links TRBV29-1 to TRBJ1-2, with unresolved D. The sample was peripheral blood, taken in a trial of Ad26.COV2.S vaccine versus placebo. The CDR3 bases are TGCAGCGTTGCCCTCGGCTATGGCTACACCTTC. Amino acid sequence: CSVALGYGYTF.